This T cell receptor (beta chain) was identified in a study of regulatory T cells in long-lasting Graves disease. Looking at the study overall: Antithyroid drugs had been taken under 3 months by newly diagnosed Graves' patients.

This clonotype has a count of ten or more. Time point noted: newly diagnosed GD, antithyroid drugs for less than 3 months. Extracted PBMC RNA gave rise to the TCR library. Germline V gene data show CDR1 as MDHEN and CDR2 as SYDVKM. Trimming took 5 bases from V and 3 from J, leaving 15 bases between them. This CDR3 spans 15 amino acids. TCR beta libraries were built with iRepertoire HTBI primers and Arm-PCR of CDR3 regions. Using its own MiXCR run on the multiplex PCR reads, TCRdb lists one record per CDR3 protein. Of more than 450,000 distinct CDR3 sequences detected, roughly 15% appear once; the ten largest clones hold 12%. These data also formed part of another study, on T cells in Graves' hyperthyroidism and ophthalmopathy. That report notes: The primer set for the first-round RT-PCR of the TCR CDR3 was HTBI. Blood also contained most expanded thyroid clonotypes above 0.001. A 13 V-J signature model discriminated ophthalmopathy versus stable hyperthyroidism.

The gene calls are TRBV28 and TRBJ2-3; D is possibly TRBD2 (6 bases). The receptor was isolated from a man aged 35-49 years with Graves disease. This specimen consisted of peripheral blood mononuclear cells (PBMCs), obtained at new diagnosis, from a patient treated with antithyroid drugs. CDR3: CASSPNGSGTDTQYF. The CDR3 DNA is TGTGCCAGCAGTCCGAATGGGAGCGGGACAGATACGCAGTATTTT.